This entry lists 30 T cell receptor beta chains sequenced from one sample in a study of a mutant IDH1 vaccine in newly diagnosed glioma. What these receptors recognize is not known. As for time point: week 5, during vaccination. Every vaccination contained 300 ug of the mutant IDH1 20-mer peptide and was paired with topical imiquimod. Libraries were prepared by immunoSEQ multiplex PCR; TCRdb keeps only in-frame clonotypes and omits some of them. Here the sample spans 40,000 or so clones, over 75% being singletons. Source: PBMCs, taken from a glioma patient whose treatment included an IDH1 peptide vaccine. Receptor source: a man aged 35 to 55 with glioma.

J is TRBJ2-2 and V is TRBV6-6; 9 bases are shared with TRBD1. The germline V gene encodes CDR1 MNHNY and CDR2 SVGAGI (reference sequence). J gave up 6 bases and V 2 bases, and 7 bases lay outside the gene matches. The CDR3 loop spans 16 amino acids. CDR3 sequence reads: CASSYPEQGAAGELFF. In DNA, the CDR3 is TGTGCCAGCAGTTACCCCGAACAGGGGGCGGCCGGGGAGCTGTTTTTT.

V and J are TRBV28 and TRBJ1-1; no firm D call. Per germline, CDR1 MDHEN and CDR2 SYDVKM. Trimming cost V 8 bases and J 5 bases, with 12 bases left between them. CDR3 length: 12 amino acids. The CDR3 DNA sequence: TGTGCCAGCTCACCCCATTGGACTGAAGCTTTCTTT. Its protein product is CASSPHWTEAFF.

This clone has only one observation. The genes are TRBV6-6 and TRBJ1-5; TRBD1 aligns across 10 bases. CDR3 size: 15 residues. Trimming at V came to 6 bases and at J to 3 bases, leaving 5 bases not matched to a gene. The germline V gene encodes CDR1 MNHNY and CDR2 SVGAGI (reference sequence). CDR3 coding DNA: TGTGCCAGCAGCCTGACAGGGGGCGTCAATCAGCCCCAGCATTTT. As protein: CASSLTGGVNQPQHF.

CDR3 nucleotide sequence: TGTGCCAGCAGCCCCGAAATGGGGCACGAGCAGTACTTC. It translates to CASSPEMGHEQYF. The V gene is TRBV7-6, the J gene TRBJ2-7; the D gene is possibly TRBD1 (5 bases). Looked up from germline, CDR1 is SGHVS and CDR2 is FNYEAQ. This CDR3 comprises 13 residues. Trimming took off 5 bases at V and 5 bases at J, with 13 bases between the two ends.

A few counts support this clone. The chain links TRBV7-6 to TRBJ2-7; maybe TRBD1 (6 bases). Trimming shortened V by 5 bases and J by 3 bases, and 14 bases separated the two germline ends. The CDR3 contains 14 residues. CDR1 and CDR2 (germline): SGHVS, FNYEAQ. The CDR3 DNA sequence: TGTGCCAGCAGCGCGACGGGACAAAGCTACGAGCAGTACTTC. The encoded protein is CASSATGQSYEQYF.

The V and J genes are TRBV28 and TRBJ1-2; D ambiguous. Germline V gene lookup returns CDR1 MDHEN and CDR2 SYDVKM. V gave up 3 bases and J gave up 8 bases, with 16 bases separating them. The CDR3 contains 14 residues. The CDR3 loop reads CASSFRRLSLGYTF. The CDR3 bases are TGTGCCAGCAGTTTTCGCCGGCTCTCCCTCGGCTACACCTTC.

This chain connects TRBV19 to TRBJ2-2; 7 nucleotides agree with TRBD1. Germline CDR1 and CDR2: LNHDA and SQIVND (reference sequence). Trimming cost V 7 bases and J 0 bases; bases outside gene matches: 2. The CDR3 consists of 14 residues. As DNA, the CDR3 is TGTGCCAGTAAAGGGGGCCCGAACACCGGGGAGCTGTTTTTT. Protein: CASKGGPNTGELFF. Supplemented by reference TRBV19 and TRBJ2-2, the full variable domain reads DGGITQSPKYLFRKEGQNVTLSCEQNLNHDAMYWYRQDPGQGLRLIYYSQIVNDFQKGDIAEGYSVSREKKESFPLTVTSAQKNPTAFYLCASKGGPNTGELFFGEGSRLTVL.

CDR3 loop: CASSQVQAGSGELFF. The CDR3 nucleotides read TGTGCCAGCAGCCAAGTACAGGCCGGGTCCGGGGAGCTGTTTTTT. V and J are TRBV14 and TRBJ2-2; a weak D match, TRBD1 (5 bases). This CDR3 spans 15 amino acids. The V and J ends lost 1 base and 6 bases respectively, with 12 bases between them. Germline CDR1 reads SGHDN; CDR2 reads FVKESK.

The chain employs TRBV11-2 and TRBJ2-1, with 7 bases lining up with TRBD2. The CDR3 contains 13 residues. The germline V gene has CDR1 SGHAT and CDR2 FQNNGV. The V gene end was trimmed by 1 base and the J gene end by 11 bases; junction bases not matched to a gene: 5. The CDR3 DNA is TGTGCCAGCAGCTTAGGCCAAGCGGGGAAGCAGTTCTTC. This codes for CASSLGQAGKQFF.

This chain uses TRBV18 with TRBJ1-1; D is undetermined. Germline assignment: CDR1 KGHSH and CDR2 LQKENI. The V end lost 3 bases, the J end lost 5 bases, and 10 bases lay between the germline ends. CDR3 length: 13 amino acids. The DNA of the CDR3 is TGTGCCAGCTCACCCTCATCCCCGACTGAAGCTTTCTTT. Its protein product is CASSPSSPTEAFF. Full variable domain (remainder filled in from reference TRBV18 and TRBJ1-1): NAGVMQNPRHLVRRRGQEARLRCSPMKGHSHVYWYRQLPEEGLKFMVYLQKENIIDESGMPKERFSAEFPKEGPSILRIQQVVRGDSAAYFCASSPSSPTEAFFGQGTRLTVV.

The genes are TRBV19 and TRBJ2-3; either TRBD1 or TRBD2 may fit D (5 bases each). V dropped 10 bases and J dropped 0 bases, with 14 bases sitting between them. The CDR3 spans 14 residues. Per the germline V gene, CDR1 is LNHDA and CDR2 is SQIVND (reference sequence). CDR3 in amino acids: CATTTGRSTDTQYF. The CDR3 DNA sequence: TGTGCCACAACGACGGGGCGGAGCACAGATACGCAGTATTTT.

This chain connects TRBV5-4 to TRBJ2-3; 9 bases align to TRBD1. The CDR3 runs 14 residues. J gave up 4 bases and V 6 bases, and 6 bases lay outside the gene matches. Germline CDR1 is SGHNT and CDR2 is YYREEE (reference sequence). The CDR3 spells CASMGQGIPDTQYF. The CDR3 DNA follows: TGTGCCAGCATGGGACAGGGCATCCCAGATACGCAGTATTTT.

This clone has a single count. CDR3 sequence: CASSLLVFARASGNEQFF. DNA for the CDR3: TGTGCCAGCAGCTTATTAGTCTTCGCGCGGGCTAGCGGAAATGAGCAGTTCTTC. The chain carries TRBV7-2 and TRBJ2-1, with 7 positions matching TRBD2. The CDR3 has 18 amino acids. Germline CDR1 is SGHTA and CDR2 is FQGNSA. The trim removed 2 bases at V and 7 bases at J, leaving 17 bases unmatched.

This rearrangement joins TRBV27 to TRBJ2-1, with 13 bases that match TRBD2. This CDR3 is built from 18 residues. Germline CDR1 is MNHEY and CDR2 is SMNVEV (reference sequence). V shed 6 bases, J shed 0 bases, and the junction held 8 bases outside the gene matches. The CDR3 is CASSSRLAGGPSYNEQFF. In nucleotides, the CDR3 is TGTGCCAGCAGCTCCAGACTAGCGGGAGGTCCCTCCTACAATGAGCAGTTCTTC.

The CDR3 nucleotides are TGTGCCAGCAGTGAAGACACCCTTCGCTATGGCTACACCTTC. Its translation is CASSEDTLRYGYTF. The chain is built from TRBV6-5 and TRBJ1-2; no definite D call. CDR1 is MNHEY and CDR2 is SVGAGI in the germline V gene. The CDR3 extends over 14 amino acids. The V and J ends lost 5 bases and 4 bases respectively, with 14 bases between them.

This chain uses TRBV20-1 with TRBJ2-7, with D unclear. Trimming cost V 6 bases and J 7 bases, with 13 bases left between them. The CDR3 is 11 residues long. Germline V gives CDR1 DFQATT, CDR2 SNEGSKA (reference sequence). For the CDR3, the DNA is TGCAGTGCCCCGGAAACAGTAGAGCAGTACTTC. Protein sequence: CSAPETVEQYF.

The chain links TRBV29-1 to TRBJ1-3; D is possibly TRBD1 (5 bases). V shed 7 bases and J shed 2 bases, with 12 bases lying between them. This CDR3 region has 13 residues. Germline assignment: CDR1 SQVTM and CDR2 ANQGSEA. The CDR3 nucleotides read TGCAGCGCCCCCGGGGGTCCTGGAAACACCATATATTTT. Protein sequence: CSAPGGPGNTIYF.

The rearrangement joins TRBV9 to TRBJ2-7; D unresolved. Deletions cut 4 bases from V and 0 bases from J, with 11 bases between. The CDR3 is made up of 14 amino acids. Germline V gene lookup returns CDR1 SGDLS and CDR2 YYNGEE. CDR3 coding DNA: TGTGCCAGCAGCTTTGGTAGTAGCTCCTACGAGCAGTACTTC. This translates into CASSFGSSSYEQYF.

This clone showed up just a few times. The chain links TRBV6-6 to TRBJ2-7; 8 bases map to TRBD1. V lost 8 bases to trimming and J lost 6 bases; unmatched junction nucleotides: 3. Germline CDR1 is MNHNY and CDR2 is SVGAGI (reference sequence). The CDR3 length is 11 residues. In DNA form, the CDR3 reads TGTGCCAGCGGACAGGGCTCCGAGCAGTACTTC. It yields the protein CASGQGSEQYF.

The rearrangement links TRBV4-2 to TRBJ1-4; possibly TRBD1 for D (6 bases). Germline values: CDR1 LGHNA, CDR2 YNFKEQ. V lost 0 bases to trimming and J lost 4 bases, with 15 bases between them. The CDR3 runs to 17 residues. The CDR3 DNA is TGTGCCAGCAGCCAAGAATACTTAGGACAGTATAATGAAAAACTGTTTTTT. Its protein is CASSQEYLGQYNEKLFF.

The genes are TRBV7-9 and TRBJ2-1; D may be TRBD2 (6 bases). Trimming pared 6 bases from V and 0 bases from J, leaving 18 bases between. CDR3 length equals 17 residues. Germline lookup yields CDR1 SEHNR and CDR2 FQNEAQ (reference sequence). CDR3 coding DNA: TGTGCCAGCAGACCAGGGAGCGGCGGGATCTCCTACAATGAGCAGTTCTTC. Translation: CASRPGSGGISYNEQFF.

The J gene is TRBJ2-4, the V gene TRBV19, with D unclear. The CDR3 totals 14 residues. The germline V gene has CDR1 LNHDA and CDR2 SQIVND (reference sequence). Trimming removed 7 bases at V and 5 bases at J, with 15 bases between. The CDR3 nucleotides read TGTGCCAGTAACCCTCGGAGTAAAGAAAACATTCAGTACTTC. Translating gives CASNPRSKENIQYF.

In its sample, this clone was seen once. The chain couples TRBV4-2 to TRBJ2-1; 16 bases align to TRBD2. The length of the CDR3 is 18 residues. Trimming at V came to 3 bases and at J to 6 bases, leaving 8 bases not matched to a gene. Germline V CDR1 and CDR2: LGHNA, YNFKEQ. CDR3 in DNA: TGTGCCAGCAGCCACCTCGGGACTAGCGGGAGGGGGGGCAATGAGCAGTTCTTC. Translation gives CASSHLGTSGRGGNEQFF.

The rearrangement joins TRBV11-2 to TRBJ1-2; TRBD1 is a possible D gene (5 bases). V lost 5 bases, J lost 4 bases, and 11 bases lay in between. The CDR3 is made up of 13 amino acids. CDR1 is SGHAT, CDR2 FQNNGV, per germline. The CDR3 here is CASSPRQIYGYTF. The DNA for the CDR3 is TGTGCCAGCAGCCCTCGACAGATCTATGGCTACACCTTC.

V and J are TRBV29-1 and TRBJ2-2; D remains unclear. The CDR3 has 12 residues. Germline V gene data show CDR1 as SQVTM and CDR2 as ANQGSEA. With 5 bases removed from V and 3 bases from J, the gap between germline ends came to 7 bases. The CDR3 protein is CSVQKDTGELFF. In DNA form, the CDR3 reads TGCAGCGTTCAAAAAGACACCGGGGAGCTGTTTTTT.

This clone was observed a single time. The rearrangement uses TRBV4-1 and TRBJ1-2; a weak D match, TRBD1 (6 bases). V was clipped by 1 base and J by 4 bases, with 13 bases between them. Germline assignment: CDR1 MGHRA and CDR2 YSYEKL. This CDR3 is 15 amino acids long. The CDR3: CASSQGTDSTYGYTF. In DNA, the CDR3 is TGCGCCAGCAGCCAAGGGACAGACAGTACCTATGGCTACACCTTC.

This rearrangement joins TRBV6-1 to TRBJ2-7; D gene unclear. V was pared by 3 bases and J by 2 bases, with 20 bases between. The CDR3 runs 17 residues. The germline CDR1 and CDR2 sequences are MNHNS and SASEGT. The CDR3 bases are TGTGCCAGCAGTGATCCCCCCCCATACCAAAATACCTACGAGCAGTACTTC. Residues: CASSDPPPYQNTYEQYF.

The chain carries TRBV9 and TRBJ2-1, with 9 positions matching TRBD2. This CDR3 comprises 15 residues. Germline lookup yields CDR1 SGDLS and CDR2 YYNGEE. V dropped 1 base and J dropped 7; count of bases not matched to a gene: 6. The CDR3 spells CASSVPSGRLNEQFF. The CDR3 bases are TGTGCCAGCAGCGTACCAAGCGGGAGGCTGAATGAGCAGTTCTTC.

DNA of the CDR3: TGCGCCAGCAGCTTGGCTAGCTACAATGAGCAGTTCTTC. Protein sequence: CASSLASYNEQFF. The chain joins TRBV5-1 to TRBJ2-1; D gene uncertain. The CDR3 spans 13 residues. V was cut by 0 bases and J by 3 bases, with 4 bases left in between. Germline values: CDR1 SGHRS, CDR2 YFSETQ.

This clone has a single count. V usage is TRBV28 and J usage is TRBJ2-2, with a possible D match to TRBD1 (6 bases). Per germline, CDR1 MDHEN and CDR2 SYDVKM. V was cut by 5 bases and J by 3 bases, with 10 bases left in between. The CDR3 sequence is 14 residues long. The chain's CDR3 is CASSPGQYTGELFF. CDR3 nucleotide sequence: TGTGCCAGCAGTCCTGGACAGTACACCGGGGAGCTGTTTTTT.